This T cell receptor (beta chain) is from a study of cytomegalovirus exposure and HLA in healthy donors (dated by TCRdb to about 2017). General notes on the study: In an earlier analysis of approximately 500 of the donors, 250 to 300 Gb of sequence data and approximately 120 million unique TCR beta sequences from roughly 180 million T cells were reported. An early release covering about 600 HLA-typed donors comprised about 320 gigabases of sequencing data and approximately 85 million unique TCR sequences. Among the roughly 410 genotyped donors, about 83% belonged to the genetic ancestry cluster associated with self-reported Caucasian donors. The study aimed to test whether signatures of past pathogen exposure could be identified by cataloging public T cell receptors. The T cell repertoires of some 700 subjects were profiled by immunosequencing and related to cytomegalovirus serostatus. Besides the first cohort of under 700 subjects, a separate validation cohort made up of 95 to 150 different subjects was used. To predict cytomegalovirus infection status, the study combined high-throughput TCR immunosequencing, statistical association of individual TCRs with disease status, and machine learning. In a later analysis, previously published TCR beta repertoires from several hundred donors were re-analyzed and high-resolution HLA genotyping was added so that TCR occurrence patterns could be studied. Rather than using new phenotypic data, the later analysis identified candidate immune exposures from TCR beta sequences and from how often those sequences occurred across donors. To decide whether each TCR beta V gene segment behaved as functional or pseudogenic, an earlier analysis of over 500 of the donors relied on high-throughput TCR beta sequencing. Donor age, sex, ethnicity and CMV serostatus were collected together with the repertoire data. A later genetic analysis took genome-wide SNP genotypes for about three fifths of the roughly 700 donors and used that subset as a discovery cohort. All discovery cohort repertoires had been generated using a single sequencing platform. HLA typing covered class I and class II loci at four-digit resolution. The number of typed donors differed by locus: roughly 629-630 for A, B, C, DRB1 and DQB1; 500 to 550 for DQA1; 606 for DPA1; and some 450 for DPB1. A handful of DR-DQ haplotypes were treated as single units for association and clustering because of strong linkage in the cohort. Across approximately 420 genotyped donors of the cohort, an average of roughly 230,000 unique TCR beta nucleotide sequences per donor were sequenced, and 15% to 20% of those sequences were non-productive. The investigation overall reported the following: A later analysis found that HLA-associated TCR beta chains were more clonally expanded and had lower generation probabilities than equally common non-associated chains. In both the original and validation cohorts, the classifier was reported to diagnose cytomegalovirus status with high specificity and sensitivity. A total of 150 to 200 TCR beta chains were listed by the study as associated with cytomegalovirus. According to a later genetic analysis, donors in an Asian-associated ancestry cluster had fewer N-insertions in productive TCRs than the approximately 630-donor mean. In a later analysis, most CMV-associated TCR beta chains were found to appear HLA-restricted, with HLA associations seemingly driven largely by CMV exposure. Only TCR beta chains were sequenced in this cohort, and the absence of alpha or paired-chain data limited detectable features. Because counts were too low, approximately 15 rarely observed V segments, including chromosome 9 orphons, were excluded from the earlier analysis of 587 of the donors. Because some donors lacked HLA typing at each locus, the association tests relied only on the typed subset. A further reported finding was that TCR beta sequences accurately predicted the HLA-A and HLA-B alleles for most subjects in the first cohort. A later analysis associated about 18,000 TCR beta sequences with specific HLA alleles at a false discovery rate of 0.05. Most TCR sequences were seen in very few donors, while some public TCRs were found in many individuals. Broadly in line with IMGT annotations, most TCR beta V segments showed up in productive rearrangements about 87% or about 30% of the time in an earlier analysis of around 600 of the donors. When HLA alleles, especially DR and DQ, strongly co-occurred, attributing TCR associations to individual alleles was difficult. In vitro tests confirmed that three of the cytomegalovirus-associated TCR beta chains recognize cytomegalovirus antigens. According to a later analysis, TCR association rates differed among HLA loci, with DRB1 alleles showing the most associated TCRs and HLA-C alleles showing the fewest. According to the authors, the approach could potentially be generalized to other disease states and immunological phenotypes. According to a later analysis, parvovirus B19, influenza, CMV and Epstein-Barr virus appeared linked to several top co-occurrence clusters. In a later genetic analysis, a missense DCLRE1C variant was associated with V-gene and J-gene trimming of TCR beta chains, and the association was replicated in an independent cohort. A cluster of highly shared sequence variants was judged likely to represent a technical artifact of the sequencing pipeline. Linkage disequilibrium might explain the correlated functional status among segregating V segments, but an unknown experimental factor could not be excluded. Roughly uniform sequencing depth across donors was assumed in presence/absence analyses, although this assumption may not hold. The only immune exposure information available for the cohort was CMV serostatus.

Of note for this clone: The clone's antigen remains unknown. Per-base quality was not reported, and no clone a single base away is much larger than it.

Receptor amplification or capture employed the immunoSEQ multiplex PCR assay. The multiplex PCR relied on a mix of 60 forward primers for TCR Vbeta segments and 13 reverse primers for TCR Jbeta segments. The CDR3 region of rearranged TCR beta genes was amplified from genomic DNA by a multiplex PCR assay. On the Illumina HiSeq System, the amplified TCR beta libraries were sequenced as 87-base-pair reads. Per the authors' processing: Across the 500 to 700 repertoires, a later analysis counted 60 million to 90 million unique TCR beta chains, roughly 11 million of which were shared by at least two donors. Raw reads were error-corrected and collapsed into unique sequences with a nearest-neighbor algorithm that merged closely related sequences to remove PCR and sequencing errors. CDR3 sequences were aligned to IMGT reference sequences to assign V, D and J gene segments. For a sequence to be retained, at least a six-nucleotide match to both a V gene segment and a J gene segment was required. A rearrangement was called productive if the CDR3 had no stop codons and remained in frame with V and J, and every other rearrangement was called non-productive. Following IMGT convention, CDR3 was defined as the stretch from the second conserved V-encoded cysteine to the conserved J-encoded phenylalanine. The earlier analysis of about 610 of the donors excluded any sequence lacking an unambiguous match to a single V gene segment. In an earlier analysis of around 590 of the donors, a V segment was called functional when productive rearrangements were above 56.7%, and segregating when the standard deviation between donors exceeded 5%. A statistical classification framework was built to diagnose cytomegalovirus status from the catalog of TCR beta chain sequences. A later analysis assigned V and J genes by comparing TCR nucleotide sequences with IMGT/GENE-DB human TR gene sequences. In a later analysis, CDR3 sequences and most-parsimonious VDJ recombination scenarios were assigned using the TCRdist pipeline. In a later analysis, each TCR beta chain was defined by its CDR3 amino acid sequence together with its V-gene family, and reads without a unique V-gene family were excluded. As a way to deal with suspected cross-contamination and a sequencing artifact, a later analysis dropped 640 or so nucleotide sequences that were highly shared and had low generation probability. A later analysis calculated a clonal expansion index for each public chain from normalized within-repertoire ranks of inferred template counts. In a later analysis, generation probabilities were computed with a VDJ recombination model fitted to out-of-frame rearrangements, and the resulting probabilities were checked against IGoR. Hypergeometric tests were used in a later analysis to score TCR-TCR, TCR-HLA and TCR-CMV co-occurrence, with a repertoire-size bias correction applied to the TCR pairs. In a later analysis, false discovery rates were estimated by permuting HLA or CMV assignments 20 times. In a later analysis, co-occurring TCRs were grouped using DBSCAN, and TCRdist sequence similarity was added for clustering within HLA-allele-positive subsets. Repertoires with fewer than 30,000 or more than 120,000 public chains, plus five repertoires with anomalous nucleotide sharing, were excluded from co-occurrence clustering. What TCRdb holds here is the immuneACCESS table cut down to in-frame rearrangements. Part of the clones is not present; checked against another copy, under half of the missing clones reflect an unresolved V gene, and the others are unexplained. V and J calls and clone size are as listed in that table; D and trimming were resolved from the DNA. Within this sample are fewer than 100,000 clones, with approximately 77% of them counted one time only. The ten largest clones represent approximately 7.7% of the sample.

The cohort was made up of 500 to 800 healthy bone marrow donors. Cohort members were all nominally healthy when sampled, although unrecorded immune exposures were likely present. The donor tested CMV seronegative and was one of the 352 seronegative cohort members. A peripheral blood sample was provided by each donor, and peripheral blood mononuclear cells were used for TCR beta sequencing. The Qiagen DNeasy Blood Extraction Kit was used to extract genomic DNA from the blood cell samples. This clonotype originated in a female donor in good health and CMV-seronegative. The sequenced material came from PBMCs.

The CDR3 region reads CASSLPTGAFTIEQFF. The nucleotide sequence is TGTGCCAGCAGCTTACCGACAGGGGCATTTACAATTGAGCAGTTCTTC. This receptor chain uses TRBV11-1 and TRBJ2-1; 8 of the junction bases match TRBD1. The CDR3 runs 16 residues from the cysteine to the phenylalanine. Only the CDR3 portion is preserved as DNA: 48 bases, with reading frame beginning at the first base. Here V drops 2 bases and J drops 9 bases, and the junction holds 12 bases not matched to any gene. CDR1 and CDR2 are drawn from the germline V gene (reference sequence): SGHAT, FQDESV.